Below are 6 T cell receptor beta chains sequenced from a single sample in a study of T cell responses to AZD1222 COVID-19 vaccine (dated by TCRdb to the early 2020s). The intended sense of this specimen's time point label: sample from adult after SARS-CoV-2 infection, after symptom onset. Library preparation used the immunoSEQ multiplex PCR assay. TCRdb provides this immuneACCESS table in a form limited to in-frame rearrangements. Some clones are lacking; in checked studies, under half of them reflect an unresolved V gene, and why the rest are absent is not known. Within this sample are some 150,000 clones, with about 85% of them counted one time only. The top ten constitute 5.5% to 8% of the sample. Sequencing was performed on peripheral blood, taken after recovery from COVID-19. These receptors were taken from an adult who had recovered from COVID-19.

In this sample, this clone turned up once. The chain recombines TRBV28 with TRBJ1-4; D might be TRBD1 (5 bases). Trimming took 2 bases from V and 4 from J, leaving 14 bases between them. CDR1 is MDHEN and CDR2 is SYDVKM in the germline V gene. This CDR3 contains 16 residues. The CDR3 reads CASSLPGTTFNEKLFF. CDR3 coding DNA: TGTGCCAGCAGTTTACCAGGGACGACTTTTAATGAAAAACTGTTTTTT.

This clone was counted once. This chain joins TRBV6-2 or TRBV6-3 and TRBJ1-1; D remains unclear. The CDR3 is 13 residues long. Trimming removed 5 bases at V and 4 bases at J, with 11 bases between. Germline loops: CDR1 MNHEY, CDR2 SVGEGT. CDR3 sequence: CASSAQFSTEAFF. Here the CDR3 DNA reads TGTGCCAGCAGTGCCCAATTCAGCACTGAAGCTTTCTTT.

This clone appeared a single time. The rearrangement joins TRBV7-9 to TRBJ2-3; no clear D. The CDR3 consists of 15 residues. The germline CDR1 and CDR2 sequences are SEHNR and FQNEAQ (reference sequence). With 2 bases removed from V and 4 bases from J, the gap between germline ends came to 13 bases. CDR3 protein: CASSLYTVGADTQYF. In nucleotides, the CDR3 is TGTGCCAGCAGCTTATATACAGTTGGCGCAGATACGCAGTATTTT.

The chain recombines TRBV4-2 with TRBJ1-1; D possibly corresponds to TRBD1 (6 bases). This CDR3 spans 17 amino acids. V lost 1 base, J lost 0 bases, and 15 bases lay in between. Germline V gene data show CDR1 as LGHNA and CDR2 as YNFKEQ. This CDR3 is CASSQVDPDSMNTEAFF. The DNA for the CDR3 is TGTGCCAGCAGCCAAGTCGATCCGGACAGTATGAACACTGAAGCTTTCTTT.

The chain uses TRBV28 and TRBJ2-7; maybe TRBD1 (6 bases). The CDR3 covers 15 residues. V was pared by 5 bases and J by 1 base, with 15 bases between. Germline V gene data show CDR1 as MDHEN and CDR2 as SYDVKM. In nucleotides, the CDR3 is TGTGCCAGCAGTACCCCCCGGCAGGGGTCCTACGAGCAGTACTTC. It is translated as CASSTPRQGSYEQYF.

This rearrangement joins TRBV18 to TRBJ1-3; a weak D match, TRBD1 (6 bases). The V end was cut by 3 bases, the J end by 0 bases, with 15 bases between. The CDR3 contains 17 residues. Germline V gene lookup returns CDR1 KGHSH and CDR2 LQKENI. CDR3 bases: TGTGCCAGCTCACCCTTACCCGACAGGACCTCTGGAAACACCATATATTTT. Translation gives CASSPLPDRTSGNTIYF.